The 11 T cell receptor beta chains presented below share a single source sample, sequenced in a study of T cell repertoires in cytomegalovirus infection. TCRdb reprocessed the reads with MiXCR, giving one entry per CDR3 protein. The table has nearly 550,000 distinct CDR3 sequences, about 15% seen once; the top ten hold 20% to 30%. The specimen sequenced was CD8+ T cells from PBMCs. Every receptor here comes from a human donor in good health (CMV status not recorded). Some clones in this sample may be carry-over from other donors' samples.

The V gene is TRBV28, the J gene TRBJ2-5; D perhaps matches TRBD1 (5 bases). V lost 8 bases and J 5 bases, leaving 12 bases between the germline ends. CDR3 length: 12 residues. CDR1 MDHEN and CDR2 SYDVKM come from the germline V gene. CDR3 amino acids: CASARVRETQYF. Here the CDR3 DNA reads TGTGCCAGCGCCAGGGTTCGGGAGACCCAGTACTTC. Looking up the rest from reference TRBV28 and TRBJ2-5 gives the full variable domain: DVKVTQSSRYLVKRTGEKVFLECVQDMDHENMFWYRQDPGLGLRLIYFSYDVKMKEKGDIPEGYSVSREKKERFSLILESASTNQTSMYLCASARVRETQYFGPGTRLLVL.

This rearrangement joins TRBV7-2 to TRBJ2-7; D might be TRBD1 (5 bases). V was clipped by 0 bases and J by 3 bases, with 9 bases between them. The germline V gene has CDR1 SGHTA and CDR2 FQGNSA. This CDR3 has 14 amino acids. The CDR3 coding sequence is TGTGCCAGCAGCTTAGCGACAGTTGGCTACGAGCAGTACTTC. This codes for CASSLATVGYEQYF.

This clonotype was recorded many times. The chain employs TRBV25-1 and TRBJ1-1, with D uncertain. V was cut by 6 bases and J by 7 bases, with 9 bases left in between. The length of the CDR3 is 11 residues. Germline loops: CDR1 MGHDK, CDR2 SYGVNS. In nucleotides, the CDR3 is TGTGCCAGCAGAACCGGGCTTGAAGCTTTCTTT. It specifies CASRTGLEAFF.

This clonotype appeared many times. The chain combines TRBV28 with TRBJ2-7, with 10 nucleotides matching TRBD2. The CDR3 spans 16 residues. V was pared by 5 bases and J by 7 bases, with 14 bases of the junction left unmatched. In germline, CDR1 is MDHEN, CDR2 SYDVKM. CDR3 in DNA: TGTGCCAGCAGTCCCCGCACCCTAGCGGGAGTGAGTGAGCAGTACTTC. This gives the protein CASSPRTLAGVSEQYF.

This clonotype came up a few times. The chain joins TRBV19 to TRBJ1-1; 7 bases map to TRBD1. The CDR3 consists of 13 residues. The germline V gene has CDR1 LNHDA and CDR2 SQIVND (reference sequence). With V trimmed by 5 bases and J by 4 bases, 4 bases remained unmatched. The CDR3 protein is CASSANRGTEAFF. The CDR3 DNA reads as TGTGCCAGTAGTGCGAACAGGGGCACTGAAGCTTTCTTT.

This clonotype was seen repeatedly, ten times or more. The J gene is TRBJ2-1, the V gene TRBV12-3 or TRBV12-4, with TRBD2 matching 10 bases. The CDR3 has 15 amino acids. The J segment lost 7 bases and the V segment lost 0 bases, leaving 3 bases of the junction unmatched. CDR3 nucleotide sequence: TGTGCCAGCAGTTTAGCGAGCGGGAGGGCAAATGAGCAGTTCTTC. Translated: CASSLASGRANEQFF.

This clonotype was observed many times. V is TRBV7-9 and J is TRBJ2-7, with 13 bases matching TRBD2. The CDR3 runs to 16 residues. Germline V lookup: CDR1 SEHNR, CDR2 FQNEAQ (reference sequence). J was trimmed by 0 bases and V by 5 bases; bases with no gene match: 4. CDR3: CASSPGLAGTSYEQYF. CDR3 sequence (DNA): TGTGCCAGCAGCCCGGGACTAGCGGGGACCTCCTACGAGCAGTACTTC.

This clonotype was observed many times. The V gene is TRBV6-5, the J gene TRBJ1-1; TRBD1 might be the D (5 bases). Looked up from germline, CDR1 is MNHEY and CDR2 is SVGAGI. V lost 0 bases to trimming and J lost 5 bases, with 10 bases between them. The CDR3 length is 14 residues. The CDR3 here is CASSYSRGRTEAFF. CDR3 in DNA: TGTGCCAGCAGTTACTCTCGGGGGAGGACTGAAGCTTTCTTT.

In its sample, this clonotype was seen many times. The chain recombines TRBV7-2 with TRBJ2-5; 12 bases match TRBD2. The CDR3 consists of 15 residues. Germline V gene sequence: CDR1 SGHTA, CDR2 FQGNSA. The J segment lost 5 bases and the V segment lost 3 bases, leaving 4 bases of the junction unmatched. CDR3 DNA: TGTGCCAGCAGCTTCCTAGCGGGGGGGCTGGAGACCCAGTACTTC. This gives the protein CASSFLAGGLETQYF.

This clonotype was detected a few times. The chain employs TRBV4-1 and TRBJ1-1; the D is unclear. The CDR3 runs to 15 residues. Per the germline V gene, CDR1 is MGHRA and CDR2 is YSYEKL. V lost 1 base and J 3 bases, leaving 12 bases between the germline ends. The CDR3 sequence: CASSQGPKMYTEAFF. The CDR3 DNA reads as TGCGCCAGCAGCCAAGGTCCCAAAATGTACACTGAAGCTTTCTTT.

This clonotype was observed many times. This chain connects TRBV7-8 to TRBJ1-1; D is possibly TRBD1 (5 bases). The V end was cut by 0 bases, the J end by 4 bases, with 12 bases between. This CDR3 comprises 15 residues. Germline CDR1 SGHVS, CDR2 FQNEAQ. Here the CDR3 DNA reads TGTGCCAGCAGCTTAGCGTCGGGGCGACGCACTGAAGCTTTCTTT. Translating it yields CASSLASGRRTEAFF.